This TCR beta chain was identified in a study of response to subunit inactivated influenza vaccine. Points from the study as a whole: Authors suggested few new T cells are recruited by each seasonal influenza vaccination.

TCRdb re-analysed the RT-PCR reads in MiXCR, keeping a single row per CDR3 protein. The sample holds 650,000 or so distinct CDR3 sequences; less than 15% are singletons and the top ten take less than 9%. With regard to this clonotype: Its specificity is not known.

V was clipped by 4 bases and J by 3 bases, with 11 bases between them. Germline values: CDR1 SGHKS, CDR2 YYEKEE (reference sequence). The CDR3 covers 13 residues. The chain carries TRBV5-5 and TRBJ2-7, with TRBD2 as a possible D gene (6 bases). The sequencing used PBMCs from blood, collected 14 to 15 days before vaccination. This clonotype was sampled from a man aged 50 to 59 who received an inactivated influenza vaccine. The CDR3 protein is CASSRRDFYEQYF. The CDR3 DNA reads TGTGCCAGCAGCCGGAGGGACTTCTACGAGCAGTACTTC.